This T cell receptor (beta chain) was documented in a study of T cells in Graves' hyperthyroidism and ophthalmopathy. Criteria for exclusion of patients were uncontrolled infection, other autoimmune disease, pregnancy or lactation. There were TCR beta CDR3 regions amplified from RNA transcripts. A set of HTBI primers served as the primers for a first-round RT-PCR of the TCR CDR3. TCRdb redid the calling of the multiplex PCR reads with MiXCR, one entry per CDR3 protein. The sample lists 700,000 or so distinct CDR3 sequences, 16% occurring once. This clonotype was detected many times. Germline CDR1 DFQATT, CDR2 SNEGSKA (reference sequence). The length of the CDR3 is 14 residues. V lost 6 bases to trimming and J lost 3 bases; unmatched junction nucleotides: 8.

The sample taken for sequencing was blood. The V gene is TRBV20-1, the J gene TRBJ1-1; 9 bases are shared with TRBD1. The receptor was isolated from a man aged 18-30 years with Graves' hyperthyroidism. The DNA of the CDR3 is TGCAGTGCCTGGACAGGGGAATCCGACACTGAAGCTTTCTTT. This translates into CSAWTGESDTEAFF.